The TCR beta chain under discussion was sequenced for a study of tumor-infiltrating lymphocytes in oesophageal squamous cell carcinoma. TCRdb re-called the PCR reads with MiXCR, one entry per CDR3 protein. The profile covers some 12,000 distinct CDR3 sequences, with around 50% appearing a single time and roughly 42% taken by the ten largest. Per germline, CDR1 MNHNY and CDR2 SVGAGI (reference sequence). CDR3 length equals 14 residues. With 0 bases removed from V and 12 bases from J, the gap between germline ends came to 16 bases. This TCR was sampled from a female donor with esophageal squamous cell carcinoma. The genes are TRBV6-6 and TRBJ2-3; the D gene is possibly TRBD2 (6 bases). The sequenced sample was esophageal tumor tissue. CDR3 in DNA: TGTGCCAGCAGTTACTCGGGGGGAGGAGAGACCCAGTATTTT. Amino acid sequence: CASSYSGGGETQYF.